The next 7 T cell receptor beta chains were all read from a single sample in a study of vaccination and CD4 T cells after COVID-19. Sequencing of DNA taken from cultured CD4+ T cells relied on the Oncomine TCR Beta short-read assay. A single record per CDR3 protein comes from TCRdb applying MiXCR to the PCR reads. This sample has 11,000 or so distinct CDR3 sequences, with 25% to 35% found just once. Documented treatment: approximately 9-day PBMC culture with coronavirus spike peptide pools or control peptides (ViraFEST assay). No antigen is known for these receptors. The starting material was CD4+ T cells from blood, cultured in vitro, obtained before SARS-CoV-2 vaccination. The source of these receptors is a human donor who received a COVID-19 vaccine.

The rearrangement uses TRBV6-1 and TRBJ2-1; a possible D gene is TRBD1 (6 bases). The length of the CDR3 is 15 residues. The germline V gene has CDR1 MNHNS and CDR2 SASEGT. Trimming took off 2 bases at V and 13 bases at J, with 21 bases between the two ends. CDR3 sequence reads: CASSEMGARVAVQFF. The CDR3 DNA reads as TGTGCCAGCAGTGAAATGGGGGCTCGGGTCGCCGTACAGTTCTTC.

This sequence joins TRBV5-6 and TRBJ2-5; D possibly corresponds to TRBD1 (7 bases). The germline V gene encodes CDR1 SGHDT and CDR2 YYEEEE. V lost 1 base to trimming and J lost 4 bases, with 17 bases between them. The CDR3 totals 16 residues. CDR3 amino acids: CASSLFRDRLGETQYF. As DNA, the CDR3 is TGTGCCAGCAGCTTGTTCCGGGACAGACTAGGAGAGACCCAGTACTTC.

CDR3 protein: CASSEAWVDNTEAFF. CDR3 DNA sequence: TGTGCCAGCAGTGAAGCGTGGGTGGATAACACTGAAGCTTTCTTT. The V call is TRBV2, the J call TRBJ1-1; D remains unclear. V was trimmed by 0 bases and J by 2 bases, leaving 10 bases between them. Germline V gene lookup returns CDR1 SNHLY and CDR2 FYNNEI. CDR3 length equals 15 residues.

The rearrangement links TRBV20-1 to TRBJ2-7; 7 bases are a match to TRBD1. The V and J ends lost 6 bases and 3 bases, in that order; junction bases with no gene match: 11. This CDR3 comprises 14 residues. Per the germline V gene, CDR1 is DFQATT and CDR2 is SNEGSKA (reference sequence). The CDR3 bases are TGCAGTGCGATCGGGACAGAACACCACTACGAGCAGTACTTC. Translation gives CSAIGTEHHYEQYF.

The chain employs TRBV18 and TRBJ2-5; TRBD1 matches 9 bases. Germline V gene sequence: CDR1 KGHSH, CDR2 LQKENI. The length of the CDR3 is 14 residues. Trimming took 6 bases from V and 7 from J; bases not matched to a gene: 9. This CDR3 is CASSRGQGMVTQYF. CDR3 DNA sequence: TGTGCCAGCTCTAGAGGACAGGGGATGGTGACCCAGTACTTC.

The sample holds a few counts of this clonotype. This chain joins TRBV21-1 and TRBJ2-7; TRBD2, the table's D call, was not compared with the DNA. TRBV21-1 is noted as a pseudogene. CDR3 length: 20 amino acids. The CDR3 bases are TGTGCCAGCAGCAAAGTGGATATTAAGCTTTTCCGCTCTAGCACCTACGAGCAGTACTTC. Its translation: CASSKVDIKLFRSSTYEQYF.

This rearrangement joins TRBV6-1 to TRBJ2-3; 10 bases match TRBD2. The V and J ends lost 5 bases and 7 bases, in that order; junction bases with no gene match: 12. CDR3 length: 16 amino acids. Germline V gives CDR1 MNHNS, CDR2 SASEGT. The CDR3 spells CASSPSPAGGPNTQYF. The CDR3 nucleotides are TGTGCCAGCAGTCCCTCTCCAGCGGGGGGGCCGAATACGCAGTATTTT.